This T cell receptor (beta chain) was found in a study of cytotoxic CD8 clonotypes in ibrutinib-treated CLL. Background on the study: Sequenced samples delivered averages of 200,000 to 300,000 productive templates and 94,082 productive rearrangements. Study results and limitations: Baseline-level clonality went beyond age-matched healthy donors and moved in step with circulating CD8+ T-cell counts. A rise in clonality was seen at ibrutinib response, and a fall back toward baseline was seen at progression.

Details on this clone: The antigen remains unidentified.

Cryopreserved PBMCs yielded around 2.1 micrograms of genomic DNA for TCR beta libraries. TCRdb's table, derived via immunoSEQ multiplex PCR, lists solely in-frame clones and lacks some. The sample shows under 300,000 clones, 60% to 80% of them seen only once. The ends were cut back, 1 base at V and 7 bases at J, with 12 bases in the middle. CDR3 size: 15 residues. Looked up from germline, CDR1 is SGHRS and CDR2 is YFSETQ. The chain uses TRBV5-1 and TRBJ1-6; no definite D call. The sequence was obtained from a human donor with chronic lymphocytic leukemia. The sequencing here drew on PBMCs, taken at disease progression, from a patient treated with ibrutinib. CDR3 in DNA: TGCGCCAGCAGCTTGTCGAGGGAAAAGAATTCACCCCTCCACTTT. Translated, it gives CASSLSREKNSPLHF.